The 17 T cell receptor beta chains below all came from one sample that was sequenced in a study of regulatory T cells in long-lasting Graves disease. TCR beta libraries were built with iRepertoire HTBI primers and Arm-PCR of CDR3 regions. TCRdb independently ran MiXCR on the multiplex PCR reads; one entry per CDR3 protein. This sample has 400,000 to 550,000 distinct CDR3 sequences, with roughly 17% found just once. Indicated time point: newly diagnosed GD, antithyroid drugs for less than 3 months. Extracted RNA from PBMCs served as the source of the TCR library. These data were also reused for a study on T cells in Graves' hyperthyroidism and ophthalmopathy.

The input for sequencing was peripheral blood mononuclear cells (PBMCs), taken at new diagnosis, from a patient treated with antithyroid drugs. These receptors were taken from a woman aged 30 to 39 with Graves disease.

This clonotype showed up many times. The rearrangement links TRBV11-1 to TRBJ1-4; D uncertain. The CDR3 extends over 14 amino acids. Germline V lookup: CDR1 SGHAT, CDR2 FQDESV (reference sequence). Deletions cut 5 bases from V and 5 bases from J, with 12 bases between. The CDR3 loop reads CASSMTGMNEKLFF. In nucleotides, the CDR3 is TGTGCCAGCAGCATGACGGGGATGAATGAAAAACTGTTTTTT.

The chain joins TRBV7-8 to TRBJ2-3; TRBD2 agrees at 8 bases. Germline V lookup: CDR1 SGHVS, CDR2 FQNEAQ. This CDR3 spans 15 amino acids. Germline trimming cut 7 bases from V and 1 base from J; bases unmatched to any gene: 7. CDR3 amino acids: CASTSPTSGTDTQYF. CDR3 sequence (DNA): TGTGCCAGCACTTCCCCGACTAGCGGCACAGATACGCAGTATTTT.

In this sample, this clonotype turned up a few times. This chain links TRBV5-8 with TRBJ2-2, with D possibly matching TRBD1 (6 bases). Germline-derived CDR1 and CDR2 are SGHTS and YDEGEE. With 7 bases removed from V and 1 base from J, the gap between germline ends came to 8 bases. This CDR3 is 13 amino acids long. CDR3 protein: CASRQENTGELFF. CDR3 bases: TGTGCCAGCCGACAGGAGAACACCGGGGAGCTGTTTTTT.

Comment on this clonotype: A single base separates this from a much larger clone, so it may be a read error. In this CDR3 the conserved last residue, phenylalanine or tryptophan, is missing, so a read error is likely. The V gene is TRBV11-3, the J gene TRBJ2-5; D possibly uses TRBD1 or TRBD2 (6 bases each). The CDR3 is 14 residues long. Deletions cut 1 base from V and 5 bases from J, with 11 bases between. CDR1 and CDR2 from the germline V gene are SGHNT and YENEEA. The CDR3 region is CASSLGGAEETQYS. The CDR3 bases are TGTGCCAGCAGCTTAGGGGGGGCTGAGGAGACCCAGTACTCC.

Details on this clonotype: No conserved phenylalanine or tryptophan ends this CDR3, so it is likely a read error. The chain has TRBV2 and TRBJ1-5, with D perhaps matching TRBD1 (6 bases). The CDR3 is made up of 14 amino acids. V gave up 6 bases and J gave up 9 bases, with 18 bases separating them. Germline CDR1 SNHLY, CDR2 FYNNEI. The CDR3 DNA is TGTGCCAGCAGAGGAAGGACAGTCTCGGGGCCCCAGCATTCT. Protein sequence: CASRGRTVSGPQHS.

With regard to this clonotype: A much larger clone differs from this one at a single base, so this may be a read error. This CDR3 is CTSKYNRDSRLFNEQYF. CDR3 sequence (DNA): TGTACCAGCAAGTATAACAGGGATTCGAGATTATTCAACGAGCAGTACTTC. The gene calls are TRBV6-2 or TRBV6-3 and TRBJ2-7; D possibly corresponds to TRBD1 (6 bases). Germline V gene data show CDR1 as MNHEY and CDR2 as SVGEGT. The CDR3 extends over 17 amino acids.

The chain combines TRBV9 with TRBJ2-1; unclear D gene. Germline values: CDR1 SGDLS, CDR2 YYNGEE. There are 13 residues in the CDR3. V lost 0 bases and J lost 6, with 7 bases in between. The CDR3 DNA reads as TGTGCCAGCAGCGTAGAGTCGGGCAATGAGCAGTTCTTC. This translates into CASSVESGNEQFF.

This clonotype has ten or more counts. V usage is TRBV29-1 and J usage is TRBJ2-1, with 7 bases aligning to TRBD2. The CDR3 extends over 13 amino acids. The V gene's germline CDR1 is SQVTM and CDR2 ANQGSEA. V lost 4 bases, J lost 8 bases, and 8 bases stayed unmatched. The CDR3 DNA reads TGCAGCGTTGTGGCGGGAGTCACTCATGAGCAGTTCTTC. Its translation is CSVVAGVTHEQFF.

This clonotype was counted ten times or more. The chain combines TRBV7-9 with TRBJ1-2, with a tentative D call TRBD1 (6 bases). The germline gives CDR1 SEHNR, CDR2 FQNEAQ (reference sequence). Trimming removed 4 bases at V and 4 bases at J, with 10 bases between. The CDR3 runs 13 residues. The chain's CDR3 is CASSSDSSYGYTF. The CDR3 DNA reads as TGTGCCAGCAGCTCGGACAGCTCCTATGGCTACACCTTC.

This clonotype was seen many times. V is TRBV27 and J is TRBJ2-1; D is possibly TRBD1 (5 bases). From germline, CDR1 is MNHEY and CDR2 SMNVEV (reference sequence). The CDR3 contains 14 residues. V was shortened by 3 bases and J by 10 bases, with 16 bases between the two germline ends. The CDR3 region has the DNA TGTGCCAGCAGTTTCATCGCCGGACACATGGAGCAGTTCTTC. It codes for CASSFIAGHMEQFF.

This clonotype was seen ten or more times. The CDR3, as DNA: TGTGCCAGCAGCTCCGGTGAGCAGTTCTTC. Amino acid sequence: CASSSGEQFF. The rearrangement joins TRBV11-2 to TRBJ2-1; D call uncertain. The CDR3 is 10 amino acids. CDR1 is SGHAT and CDR2 is FQNNGV in the germline V gene. V shed 4 bases and J shed 9 bases, with 4 bases lying between them.

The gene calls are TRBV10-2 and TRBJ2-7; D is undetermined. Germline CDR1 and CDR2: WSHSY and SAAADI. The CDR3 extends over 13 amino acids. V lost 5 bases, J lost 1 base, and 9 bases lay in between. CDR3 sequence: CASSPDGSYEQYF. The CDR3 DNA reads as TGCGCCAGCAGTCCGGACGGATCCTACGAGCAGTACTTC.

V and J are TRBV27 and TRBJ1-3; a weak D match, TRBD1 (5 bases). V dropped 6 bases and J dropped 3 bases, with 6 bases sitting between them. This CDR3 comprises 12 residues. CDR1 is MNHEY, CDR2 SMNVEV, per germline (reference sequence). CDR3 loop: CASRGLGNTIYF. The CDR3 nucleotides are TGTGCCAGCAGGGGGCTTGGAAACACCATATATTTT.

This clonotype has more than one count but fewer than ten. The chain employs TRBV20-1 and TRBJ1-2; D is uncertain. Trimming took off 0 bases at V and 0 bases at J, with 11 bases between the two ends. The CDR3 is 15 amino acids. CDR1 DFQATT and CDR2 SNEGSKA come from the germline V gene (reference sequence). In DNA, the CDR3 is TGCAGTGCTAGAGATTTGAACTCAGCTAACTATGGCTACACCTTC. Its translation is CSARDLNSANYGYTF.

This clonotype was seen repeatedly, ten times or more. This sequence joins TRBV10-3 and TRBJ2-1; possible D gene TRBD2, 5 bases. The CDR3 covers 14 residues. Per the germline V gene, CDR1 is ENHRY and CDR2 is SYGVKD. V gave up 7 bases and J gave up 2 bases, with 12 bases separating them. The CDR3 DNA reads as TGTGCCATCACCTATAGCGACACCTACAATGAGCAGTTCTTC. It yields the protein CAITYSDTYNEQFF.

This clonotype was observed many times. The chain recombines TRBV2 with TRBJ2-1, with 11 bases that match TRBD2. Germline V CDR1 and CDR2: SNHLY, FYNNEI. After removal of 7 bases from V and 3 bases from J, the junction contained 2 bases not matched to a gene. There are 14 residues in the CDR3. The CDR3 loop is CASIGTSGYNEQFF. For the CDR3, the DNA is TGTGCCAGCATAGGGACTAGCGGCTACAATGAGCAGTTCTTC. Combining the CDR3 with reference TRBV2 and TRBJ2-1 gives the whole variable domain EPEVTQTPSHQVTQMGQEVILRCVPISNHLYFYWYRQILGQKVEFLVSFYNNEISEKSEIFDDQFSVERPDGSNFTLKIRSTKLEDSAMYFCASIGTSGYNEQFFGPGTRLTVL.

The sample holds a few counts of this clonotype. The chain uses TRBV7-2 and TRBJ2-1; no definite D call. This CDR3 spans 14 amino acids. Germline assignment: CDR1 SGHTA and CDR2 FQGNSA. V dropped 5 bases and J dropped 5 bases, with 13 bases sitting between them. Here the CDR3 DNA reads TGTGCCAGCAGCCCTCGGGCGAACCACAATGAGCAGTTCTTC. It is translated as CASSPRANHNEQFF. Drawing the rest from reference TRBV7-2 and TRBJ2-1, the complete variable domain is GAGVSQSPSNKVTEKGKDVELRCDPISGHTALYWYRQSLGQGLEFLIYFQGNSAPDKSGLPSDRFSAERTGGSVSTLTIQRTQQEDSAVYLCASSPRANHNEQFFGPGTRLTVL.